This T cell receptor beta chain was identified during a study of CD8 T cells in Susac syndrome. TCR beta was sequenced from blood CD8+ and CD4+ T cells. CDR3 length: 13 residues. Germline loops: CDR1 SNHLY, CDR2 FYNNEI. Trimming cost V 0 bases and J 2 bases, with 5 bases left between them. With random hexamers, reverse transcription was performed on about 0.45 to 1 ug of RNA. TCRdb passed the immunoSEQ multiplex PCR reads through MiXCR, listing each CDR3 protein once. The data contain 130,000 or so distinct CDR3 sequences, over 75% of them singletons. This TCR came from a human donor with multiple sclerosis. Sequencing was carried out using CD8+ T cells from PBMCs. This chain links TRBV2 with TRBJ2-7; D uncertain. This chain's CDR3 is CASSEAAAYEQYV. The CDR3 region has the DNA TGTGCCAGCAGTGAAGCAGCCGCCTACGAGCAGTACGTC.